Given below is one T cell receptor (beta chain) in context. This sample was taken from a study of memory CD4+ T cells and cytomegalovirus serostatus. TCRdb's copy holds only in-frame clones and misses some; the assay was immunoSEQ multiplex PCR. The data show 45,000 to 60,000 clones, more than 70% seen once. Single viable CD3+CD4+CD8-CD45RO+ cells were sorted as the memory CD4+ T cells. Trimming left V 6 bases short and J 2 bases short, with 10 bases between. This CDR3 spans 13 amino acids. The germline gives CDR1 MNHNS, CDR2 SASEGT. Material for sequencing was memory CD4+ T cells from blood. This sequence was found in an adult in good health and CMV-seropositive. The chain recombines TRBV6-1 with TRBJ1-2; D remains unclear. CDR3 in DNA: TGTGCCAGCAGCCGTGATGGGAACTATGGCTACACCTTC. Protein: CASSRDGNYGYTF.